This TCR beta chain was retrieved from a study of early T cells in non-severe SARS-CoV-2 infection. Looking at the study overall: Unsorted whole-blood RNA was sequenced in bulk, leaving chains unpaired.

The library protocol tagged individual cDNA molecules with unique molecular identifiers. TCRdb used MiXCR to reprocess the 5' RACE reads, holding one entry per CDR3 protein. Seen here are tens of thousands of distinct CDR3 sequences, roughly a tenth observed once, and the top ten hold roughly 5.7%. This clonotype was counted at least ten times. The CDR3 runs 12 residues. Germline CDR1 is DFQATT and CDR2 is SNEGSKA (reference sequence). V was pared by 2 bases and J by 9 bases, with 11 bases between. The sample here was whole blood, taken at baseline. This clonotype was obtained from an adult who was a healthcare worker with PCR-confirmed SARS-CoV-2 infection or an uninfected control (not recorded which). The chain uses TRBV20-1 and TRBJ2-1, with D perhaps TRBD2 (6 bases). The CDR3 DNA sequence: TGCAGTGCTAGACTTGGACTAACTGAGCAGTTCTTC. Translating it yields CSARLGLTEQFF.